Sequencing of this TCR beta chain was carried out in a study of PD-1 blockade in classical Hodgkin lymphoma (dated by TCRdb to the early 2020s). For the wider study: Nivolumab dosing was 3 mg/kg intravenously every 2 weeks, continuing until either disease progression or unacceptable toxicity. The study used TCR beta sequencing and CyTOF to define a peripheral blood immune signature of response to PD-1 blockade in classical Hodgkin lymphoma.

CDR1 is given as SGHVS and CDR2 as FNYEAQ, both from the germline V gene. V is reduced by 0 bases and J by 8 bases, leaving a spacing of 5 bases between them. The CDR3 spans 12 residues, from the cysteine through the phenylalanine. This entry keeps only the CDR3 DNA: 36 bases, framed from base 1. The time point tag for this specimen amounts to: cycle 1 day 1 (C1D1), immediately before nivolumab initiation. All trial patients had relapsed after autologous stem cell transplantation, with cohorts A, B and C differing in prior brentuximab vedotin exposure. The trial cohort was composed of about 53 patients with relapsed/refractory classical Hodgkin lymphoma, for whom complete response, partial response or progressive disease was recorded as best overall response. Single-agent nivolumab was administered to trial patients in the multi-cohort phase II CheckMate 205 trial. An independent review committee assessed best overall response using the 2007 International Working Group response criteria. Trial PBMCs were collected just before the start of nivolumab (C1D1) and during therapy at cycle 2 day 1 and cycle 4 day 1. Peripheral blood was collected in 8 mL Vacutainer Cell Preparation Tubes, from which PBMCs were isolated by centrifugation and then cryopreserved.

Genomic DNA was isolated using the Qiagen DNeasy kit from unsorted PBMCs as well as from negatively selected CD4+ and CD8+ fractions. Using primers that anneal to V and J segments, immunoSEQ multiplex PCR amplified the TCR beta CDR3 regions. A synthetic immune receptor repertoire was used to minimize amplification bias, and remaining bias was computationally removed after sequencing. The study's own analysis went as follows. Custom Python scripts were used to quantify repertoire diversity as the Shannon entropy index. Unsorted, CD4+ and CD8+ repertoires were analyzed separately, except for combined analyses in which CD4+ and CD8+ sequences were merged in silico. A clone counted as expanded when the clone's frequency after treatment rose at least 2-fold relative to C1D1, and clones undetected at baseline were given a pseudocount of 0.5. Clones with 0 or 1 copy at C1D1 were defined as singleton clones, while clones with 2 or more copies were defined as non-singleton clones. Clones expanded in unsorted samples were assigned a CD4+, CD8+ or unknown annotation through matching of protein sequences in sorted samples from the same patient. Wilcoxon tests were applied to paired samples to test diversity changes from C1D1 to C4D1. In TCRdb, the immuneACCESS table is reduced to in-frame sequences with V and J assigned. These tables do not hold every clone; where another copy was compared, an unresolved V gene accounts for under half, and the others remain unexplained. That table gives V, J and clone size, and the DNA gave D and trimming. The sample profile shows more than 10,000 clones; 84% of them were found once. The top ten clones comprise more than 25% of the sample.

General conclusions and limits of the study: The study was limited to a single clinical trial cohort, and causes of repertoire differences, possibly disease activity or prior therapy, remained undefined. CD4+ but not CD8+ TCR diversity rose significantly by C4D1 (p=0.0027 vs p=0.16), most apparent in complete responders (p=0.02). Lower diversity was seen in patients whose nivolumab began less than 1 year after ASCT, and these patients were left out of later analyses so that immune reconstitution would not confound the results. Trial patients with a complete response had baseline diversity similar to that of newly diagnosed patients, while partial responders and progressors had significantly lower diversity. Baseline TCR diversity was reported to be lower in newly diagnosed patients than in healthy donors, and even lower in relapsed/refractory patients.

This clone turned up a few times. The antigen it recognizes is unknown. No much larger clone is present one base from it, and per-base qualities are unavailable. The specimen was peripheral blood mononuclear cells (PBMCs), collected at baseline. The sequence came from a human donor with classical Hodgkin lymphoma. The chain is assembled from TRBV7-6 and TRBJ2-1, with the D gene uncertain. In nucleotide form, the sequence is TGTGCCAGCAGCTTAGCAGGCTATGAGCAGTTCTTC. This yields the protein CASSLAGYEQFF.